This T cell receptor (beta chain) is drawn from a study of neurological immune-mediated disorders. The CDR3 totals 15 residues. Trimming pared 2 bases from V and 3 bases from J, leaving 11 bases between. From germline, CDR1 is SGHTA and CDR2 FQGNSA. TCRdb ran MiXCR on the 5' RACE reads and lists one entry per CDR3 protein. The data show 55,000 to 65,000 distinct CDR3 sequences, about 3.5% seen once. This clonotype has ten or more counts. Material for sequencing was PBMCs. This chain connects TRBV7-2 to TRBJ1-5, with D perhaps matching TRBD1 (6 bases). This sequence was found in a woman aged 50 to 60 with multiple sclerosis. As DNA, the CDR3 is TGTGCCAGCAGCTTACACGGACAGACCAATCAGCCCCAGCATTTT. It specifies CASSLHGQTNQPQHF. Full variable domain (rest looked up from reference TRBV7-2 and TRBJ1-5): GAGVSQSPSNKVTEKGKDVELRCDPISGHTALYWYRQSLGQGLEFLIYFQGNSAPDKSGLPSDRFSAERTGGSVSTLTIQRTQQEDSAVYLCASSLHGQTNQPQHFGDGTRLSIL.